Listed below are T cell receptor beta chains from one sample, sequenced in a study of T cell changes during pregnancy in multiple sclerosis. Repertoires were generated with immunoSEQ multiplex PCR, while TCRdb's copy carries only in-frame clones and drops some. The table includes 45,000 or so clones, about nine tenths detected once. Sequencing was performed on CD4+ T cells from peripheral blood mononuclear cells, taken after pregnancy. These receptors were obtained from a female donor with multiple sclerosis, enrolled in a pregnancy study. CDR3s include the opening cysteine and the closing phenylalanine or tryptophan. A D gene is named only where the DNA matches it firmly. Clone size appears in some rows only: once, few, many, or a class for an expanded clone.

TGCGCCAGCAGCTTCGGGACAGGCCAAGATACGCAGTATTTT CASSFGTGQDTQYF TRBD1 TRBV5-1 . TRBJ2-3
TGTGCCTGGAGTCTAGCGGGGGTAGAGCAGTTCTTC CAWSLAGVEQFF TRBD2 TRBV30 . TRBJ2-1
TGTGCCAGTACCACGAACTCCGGGACAGGGGCCTCGTATGGCTACACCTTC CASTTNSGTGASYGYTF TRBD1 TRBV19 . TRBJ1-2
TGCGCCAGCAGCTTGGGAGGGTCGGGACTAAGCACAGATACGCAGTATTTT CASSLGGSGLSTDTQYF TRBD2 TRBV5-1 . TRBJ2-3
TGTGCCAGCAGCTTGGACTCGCGGGGGCAGTTCTTC CASSLDSRGQFF . TRBV11-2 once TRBJ2-1
TGTGCCAGCAGTTACGAAACGGACACCGGGGAGCTGTTTTTT CASSYETDTGELFF . TRBV6-5 . TRBJ2-2
TGTGCCAGCAGCTTAGAACCAGGGTCAGGAAACACCATATATTTT CASSLEPGSGNTIYF . TRBV7-8 . TRBJ1-3
TGCGCCAGCAGCCTCCAGCCGGGAGAAGCTTTCTTT CASSLQPGEAFF . TRBV5-1 . TRBJ1-1
TGTGCCAGCAGCCTGGACAGGAGCTCTGGAAACACCATATATTTT CASSLDRSSGNTIYF TRBD1 TRBV27 once TRBJ1-3
TGTGCCTGGAGTGTGGAACTACTCGTGCAGTATTTT CAWSVELLVQYF . TRBV30 few TRBJ2-3
TGTGCCAGCAGCTTGGGGGACAGGGGTTTATCGGAGCTATATGGCTACACCTTC CASSLGDRGLSELYGYTF TRBD1 TRBV5-4 . TRBJ1-2